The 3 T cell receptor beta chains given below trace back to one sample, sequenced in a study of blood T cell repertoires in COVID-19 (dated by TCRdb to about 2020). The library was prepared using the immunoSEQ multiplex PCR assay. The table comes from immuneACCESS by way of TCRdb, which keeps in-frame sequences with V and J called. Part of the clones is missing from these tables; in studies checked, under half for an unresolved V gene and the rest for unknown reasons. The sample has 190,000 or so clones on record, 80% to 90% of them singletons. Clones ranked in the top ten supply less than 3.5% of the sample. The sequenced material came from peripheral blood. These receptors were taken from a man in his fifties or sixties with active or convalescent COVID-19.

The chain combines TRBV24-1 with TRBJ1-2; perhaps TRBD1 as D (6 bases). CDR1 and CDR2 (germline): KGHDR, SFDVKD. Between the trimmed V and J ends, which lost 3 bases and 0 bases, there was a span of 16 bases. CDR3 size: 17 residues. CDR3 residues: CATSDQPTGSPNYGYTF. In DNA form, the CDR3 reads TGTGCCACCAGTGATCAGCCGACAGGATCCCCTAACTATGGCTACACCTTC.

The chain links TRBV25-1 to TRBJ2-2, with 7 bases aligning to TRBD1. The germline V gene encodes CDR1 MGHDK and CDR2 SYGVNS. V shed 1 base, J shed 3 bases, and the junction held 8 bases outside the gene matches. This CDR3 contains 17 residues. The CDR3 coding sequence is TGTGCCAGCAGTGAATCATTACGACAGGGTGACACCGGGGAGCTGTTTTTT. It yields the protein CASSESLRQGDTGELFF.

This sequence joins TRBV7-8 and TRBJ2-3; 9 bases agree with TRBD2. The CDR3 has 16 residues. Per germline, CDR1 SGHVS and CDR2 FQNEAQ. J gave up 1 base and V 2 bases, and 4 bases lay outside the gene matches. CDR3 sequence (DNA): TGTGCCAGCAGCTTACTGGGACTAGCTGGCACAGATACGCAGTATTTT. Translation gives CASSLLGLAGTDTQYF.